The rows below give T cell receptor beta chains drawn from one sample of a study of cytomegalovirus exposure and HLA in healthy donors. Here immunoSEQ multiplex PCR was the method, and the copy in TCRdb shows in-frame clones only, minus some. The table lists 120,000 to 150,000 clones, about 80% of them singletons. The sequenced sample was PBMCs. The receptor source for this set is a male donor in good health and CMV-seronegative. CDR3s include the opening cysteine and the closing phenylalanine or tryptophan. The order of the fields is clone size, V gene, J gene, D gene, CDR3 protein, CDR3 DNA. A D gene is named only where the DNA matches it firmly. The size of a clone is reported for some rows only, either as once, few or many, or as a class for expanded clones.

>-|TRBV7-2|TRBJ2-7|-
CASSLGGTYEQYF
TGTGCCAGCAGCTTAGGTGGGACTTATGAGCAGTACTTC
>-|TRBV30|TRBJ1-6|-
CAWDGQIGAPLHF
TGTGCCTGGGATGGACAGATCGGGGCACCCCTCCACTTT
>-|TRBV6-1|TRBJ1-5|-
CASSDRPSNQPQHF
TGTGCCAGCAGCGACAGACCCAGCAATCAGCCCCAGCATTTT
>-|TRBV7-2|TRBJ1-1|TRBD1
CASSSQGALEAFF
TGTGCCAGCAGCTCACAGGGGGCCCTTGAAGCTTTCTTT
>few|TRBV27|TRBJ1-6|-
CASSPLQGPNSPLHF
TGTGCCAGCAGTCCACTCCAGGGGCCTAATTCACCCCTCCACTTT
>once|TRBV6-6|TRBJ2-7|-
CASSLPQATEQYF
TGTGCCAGCAGTCTACCTCAGGCGACCGAGCAGTACTTC
>-|TRBV20-1|TRBJ2-7|-
CSARRVYEQYF
TGCAGTGCTAGACGAGTGTACGAGCAGTACTTC
>once|TRBV5-1|TRBJ2-7|TRBD2
CASSSGGQGEREQYF
TGCGCCAGCAGCTCGGGGGGGCAGGGAGAGCGCGAGCAGTACTTC
>-|TRBV4-2|TRBJ2-7|-
CASSPYSSSYEQYF
TGTGCCAGCAGCCCGTACAGTAGCTCCTACGAGCAGTACTTC
>-|TRBV7-9|TRBJ1-2|TRBD1
CASSLVSGGSNYGYTF
TGTGCCAGCAGCTTAGTATCAGGGGGCTCGAACTATGGCTACACCTTC
>-|TRBV19|TRBJ1-1|-
CASNHGGRMNTEAFF
TGTGCCAGTAATCATGGGGGCCGAATGAACACTGAAGCTTTCTTT
>-|TRBV4-2|TRBJ1-3|-
CASSQDPFAGSSSGNTIYF
TGTGCCAGCAGCCAAGATCCTTTCGCGGGGTCTTCCTCTGGAAACACCATATATTTT
>-|TRBV28|TRBJ1-2|-
CASSQALISNYGYTF
TGTGCCAGCAGTCAAGCCCTAATATCTAACTATGGCTACACCTTC
>-|TRBV2|TRBJ2-1|-
CASRGQRAYNEQFF
TGTGCCAGCAGAGGACAGAGAGCCTACAATGAGCAGTTCTTC
>-|TRBV30|TRBJ2-6|-
CAWSAGYSGANVLTF
TGTGCCTGGAGTGCGGGGTACTCTGGGGCCAACGTCCTGACTTTC
>-|TRBV7-9|TRBJ1-2|TRBD1
CASSLGTGAYGYTF
TGTGCCAGCAGCTTAGGGACAGGGGCCTATGGCTACACCTTC
>-|TRBV9|TRBJ2-7|-
CASSVGDMNYEQYF
TGTGCCAGCAGCGTAGGGGACATGAACTACGAGCAGTACTTC
>-|TRBV15|TRBJ1-1|-
CATTPGSYRNTEAFF
TGTGCCACCACCCCAGGGTCGTATCGGAACACTGAAGCTTTCTTT
>-|TRBV5-4|TRBJ2-5|-
CASRGGAEETQYF
TGTGCCAGCAGGGGGGGGGCTGAGGAGACCCAGTACTTC
>few|TRBV6-4|TRBJ1-2|-
CASSDGGFRGYTF
TGTGCCAGCAGTGATGGAGGGTTTCGTGGCTACACCTTC
>-|TRBV6-5|TRBJ1-5|TRBD1
CASSYSRQGTQPQHF
TGTGCCAGCAGTTACTCGAGACAGGGGACTCAGCCCCAGCATTTT
>-|TRBV19|TRBJ1-1|-
CASSNQGTEAFF
TGTGCCAGTAGTAACCAGGGCACTGAAGCTTTCTTT
>-|TRBV5-1|TRBJ1-2|TRBD1
CASSLGQGQYGYTF
TGCGCCAGCAGCTTGGGACAGGGGCAGTACGGCTACACCTTC
>-|TRBV10-3|TRBJ2-7|TRBD2
CAISRAGVGEQYF
TGTGCCATCAGTCGAGCGGGGGTGGGCGAGCAGTACTTC
>-|TRBV11-2|TRBJ2-2|TRBD1
CASSLGTGVDTGELFF
TGTGCCAGCAGCTTAGGGACAGGGGTGGACACCGGGGAGCTGTTTTTT
>-|TRBV7-7|TRBJ2-2|-
CASSLTVETGELFF
TGTGCCAGCAGCTTAACAGTGGAAACCGGGGAGCTGTTTTTT
>-|TRBV11-2|TRBJ2-5|-
CASTPRETQYF
TGTGCCAGCACCCCGAGGGAGACCCAGTACTTC
>-|TRBV2|TRBJ1-5|TRBD1
CASRLRDRGPVGGQPQHF
TGTGCCAGCAGGCTCCGGGACAGGGGCCCGGTCGGAGGTCAGCCCCAGCATTTT
>-|TRBV28|TRBJ1-5|TRBD1
CASSYSAPGTGSNQPQHF
TGTGCCAGCAGTTATAGTGCCCCAGGGACAGGGAGCAATCAGCCCCAGCATTTT
>-|TRBV11-2|TRBJ1-1|TRBD1
CASSVQGGEAFF
TGTGCCAGCAGCGTCCAGGGGGGCGAAGCTTTCTTT
>-|TRBV9|TRBJ2-2|-
CASSVSGLPGELFF
TGTGCCAGCAGCGTCTCAGGGCTCCCCGGGGAGCTGTTTTTT
>once|TRBV4-1|TRBJ2-1|-
CASSQPGFPNNEQFF
TGCGCCAGCAGCCAGCCAGGGTTTCCGAACAATGAGCAGTTCTTC
>-|TRBV7-2|TRBJ2-3|-
CASSQRRSGARTDTQYF
TGTGCCAGCAGCCAAAGGCGGTCTGGGGCCCGCACAGATACGCAGTATTTT
>-|TRBV9|TRBJ1-2|-
CASSVEQDYGYTF
TGTGCCAGCAGCGTAGAGCAGGACTATGGCTACACCTTC
>-|TRBV5-1|TRBJ2-2|-
CASSLRVPGELFF
TGCGCCAGCTCCTTGAGGGTTCCCGGGGAGCTGTTTTTT
>-|TRBV2|TRBJ2-7|TRBD2
CASSYTSGGTWLYF
TGTGCCAGCAGTTATACTAGCGGGGGCACCTGGCTGTACTTC
>-|TRBV4-3|TRBJ1-1|-
CASSQEGGNTEAFF
TGCGCCAGCAGCCAAGAAGGGGGGAACACTGAAGCTTTCTTT
>-|TRBV5-1|TRBJ2-3|TRBD2
CASSLEGTSGGKYF
TGCGCCAGCAGCTTGGAGGGGACTAGCGGGGGAAAGTATTTT
>-|TRBV11-2|TRBJ2-7|TRBD1
CASSANRDSSYEQYF
TGTGCCAGCAGCGCTAACCGGGACAGTTCCTACGAGCAGTACTTC
>-|TRBV11-3|TRBJ2-2|TRBD2
CASSPGLAGTGELFF
TGTGCCAGCAGCCCCGGGCTAGCGGGCACCGGGGAGCTGTTTTTT
>-|TRBV7-9|TRBJ1-3|-
CASSQDSGYSGNTIYF
TGTGCCAGCAGCCAAGACAGTGGATACTCTGGAAACACCATATATTTT
>-|TRBV6-6|TRBJ1-2|-
CATNRIEGYAYTF
TGTGCCACCAACCGGATAGAGGGCTATGCGTACACCTTC
>-|TRBV15|TRBJ2-7|-
CATTGDEQYF
TGTGCCACAACCGGGGACGAGCAGTACTTC
>once|TRBV19|TRBJ2-2|-
CASSITGVTGELFF
TGTGCCAGTAGTATTACGGGGGTCACCGGGGAGCTGTTTTTT
>-|TRBV7-9|TRBJ1-2|-
CASSLALDFPYGYTF
TGTGCCAGCAGCTTAGCGCTTGACTTTCCATATGGCTACACCTTC
>few|TRBV7-9|TRBJ2-5|TRBD1
CASSLNRGLETQYF
TGTGCCAGCAGCTTAAACAGGGGTCTAGAGACCCAGTACTTC
>-|TRBV27|TRBJ1-4|-
CASSMARREKLFF
TGTGCCAGCAGTATGGCCCGCAGGGAAAAACTGTTTTTT
>once|TRBV2|TRBJ2-2|TRBD2
CASSLGLAGARDDAGELFF
TGTGCCAGCAGTTTGGGGCTAGCGGGGGCCCGGGATGATGCAGGGGAGCTGTTTTTT
>-|TRBV7-6|TRBJ2-1|TRBD2
CASSPGGRGENEQFF
TGTGCCAGCAGCCCTGGGGGTCGGGGGGAAAATGAGCAGTTCTTC
>-|TRBV27|TRBJ1-5|-
CASRRDYSNQPQHF
TGTGCCAGCAGACGCGACTATAGCAATCAGCCCCAGCATTTT
>-|TRBV7-9|TRBJ1-1|-
CASSLQGRNTEAFF
TGTGCCAGCAGCTTACAGGGGCGAAACACTGAAGCTTTCTTT
>-|TRBV30|TRBJ1-3|TRBD1
CAWGTGRSGNTIYF
TGTGCCTGGGGGACAGGACGCTCTGGAAACACCATATATTTT
>-|TRBV29-1|TRBJ1-2|-
CSVANVGSYGYTF
TGCAGCGTTGCCAATGTGGGGAGTTATGGCTACACCTTC
>-|TRBV2|TRBJ2-7|-
CASSRRRDIYEQYF
TGTGCCAGCAGCCGACGTCGGGACATTTACGAGCAGTACTTC
>-|TRBV4-3|TRBJ2-7|TRBD2
CASSQEGGYEQYF
TGCGCCAGCAGCCAAGAGGGGGGGTACGAGCAGTACTTC
>-|TRBV4-1|TRBJ1-3|-
CASSQGAGNTIYF
TGCGCCAGCAGCCAAGGCGCTGGAAACACCATATATTTT
>-|TRBV7-9|TRBJ1-2|-
CASSPGVYGYTF
TGTGCCAGCAGCCCAGGGGTCTATGGCTACACCTTC